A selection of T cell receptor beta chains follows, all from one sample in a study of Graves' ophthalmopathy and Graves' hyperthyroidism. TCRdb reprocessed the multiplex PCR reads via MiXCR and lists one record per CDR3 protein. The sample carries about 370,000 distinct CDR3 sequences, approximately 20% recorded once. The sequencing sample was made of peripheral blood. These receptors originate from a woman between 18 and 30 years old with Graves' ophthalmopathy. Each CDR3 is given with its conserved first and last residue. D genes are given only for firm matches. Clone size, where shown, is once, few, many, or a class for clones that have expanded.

cdr3_aa: CAWSMTGGDTIYF
cdr3_nt: TGTGCCTGGAGTATGACGGGAGGGGACACCATATATTTT
d_call: NA
v_call: TRBV30
j_call: TRBJ1-3
clone_size: many

cdr3_aa: CATSDLSEETQYF
cdr3_nt: TGTGCCACCAGTGATTTGAGTGAGGAGACCCAGTACTTC
d_call: NA
v_call: TRBV24-1
j_call: TRBJ2-5
clone_size: NA

cdr3_aa: CASSLARDSPAGELFF
cdr3_nt: TGTGCCAGCAGCTTGGCCAGGGACAGTCCGGCCGGGGAGCTGTTTTTT
d_call: TRBD1
v_call: TRBV5-4
j_call: TRBJ2-2
clone_size: NA

cdr3_aa: CASSEGRWETQYF
cdr3_nt: TGTGCCAGCAGTGAAGGACGATGGGAGACCCAGTACTTC
d_call: NA
v_call: TRBV6-1
j_call: TRBJ2-5
clone_size: few

cdr3_aa: CASSLVGLAGMTQETQYF
cdr3_nt: TGCGCCAGCAGCTTGGTGGGTCTAGCGGGAATGACGCAAGAGACCCAGTACTTC
d_call: TRBD2
v_call: TRBV5-1
j_call: TRBJ2-5
clone_size: many

cdr3_aa: CASERPAGLSETQYF
cdr3_nt: TGTGCCAGCGAGCGACCAGCGGGACTCTCAGAGACCCAGTACTTC
d_call: TRBD2
v_call: TRBV27
j_call: TRBJ2-5
clone_size: NA

cdr3_aa: CASSPGKGSEQYF
cdr3_nt: TGTGCCAGCTCACCAGGGAAGGGGTCCGAGCAGTACTTC
d_call: NA
v_call: TRBV18
j_call: TRBJ2-7
clone_size: NA

cdr3_aa: CASSLGSRDRVYEQYF
cdr3_nt: TGCGCCAGCAGCCTAGGTTCCAGGGACAGGGTTTACGAGCAGTACTTC
d_call: TRBD1
v_call: TRBV4-3
j_call: TRBJ2-7
clone_size: many

cdr3_aa: CASSAVGLRRNSPLHF
cdr3_nt: TGTGCCAGCAGCGCCGTAGGCTTAAGAAGGAATTCACCCCTCCACTTT
d_call: NA
v_call: TRBV7-8
j_call: TRBJ1-6
clone_size: many

cdr3_aa: CARRNDRTSYSNQPQHF
cdr3_nt: TGTGCCAGGCGAAACGACAGGACCAGCTATAGCAATCAGCCCCAGCATTTT
d_call: NA
v_call: TRBV14
j_call: TRBJ1-5
clone_size: many

cdr3_aa: CASSNATGSNTEAFF
cdr3_nt: TGTGCCAGCAGTAACGCGACAGGGTCTAACACTGAAGCTTTCTTT
d_call: TRBD1
v_call: TRBV28
j_call: TRBJ1-1
clone_size: NA

cdr3_aa: CASSSTGANTEAFF
cdr3_nt: TGTGCCAGCAGCTCGACAGGGGCCAACACTGAAGCTTTCTTT
d_call: TRBD1
v_call: TRBV11-1
j_call: TRBJ1-1
clone_size: many

cdr3_aa: CASISSLRNTGELFF
cdr3_nt: TGTGCCAGCATTTCAAGCCTACGGAACACCGGGGAGCTGTTTTTT
d_call: NA
v_call: TRBV6-5
j_call: TRBJ2-2
clone_size: many

cdr3_aa: CASSLRTGGKETQYF
cdr3_nt: TGTGCCAGCAGCTTACGGACAGGGGGCAAGGAGACCCAGTACTTC
d_call: TRBD1
v_call: TRBV7-2
j_call: TRBJ2-5
clone_size: many

cdr3_aa: CASKRTGEAIQYF
cdr3_nt: TGTGCCAGCAAACGGACAGGGGAGGCCATTCAGTACTTC
d_call: TRBD1
v_call: TRBV6-2/TRBV6-3
j_call: TRBJ2-4
clone_size: many

cdr3_aa: CASSFRAWNTEAFF
cdr3_nt: TGTGCCAGCAGTTTTAGGGCGTGGAACACTGAAGCTTTCTTT
d_call: NA
v_call: TRBV12-3/TRBV12-4
j_call: TRBJ1-1
clone_size: many

cdr3_aa: CASSYGGSGELFF
cdr3_nt: TGTGCCAGCAGTTACGGGGGTTCCGGGGAGCTGTTTTTT
d_call: NA
v_call: TRBV6-5
j_call: TRBJ2-2
clone_size: NA

cdr3_aa: CASSLVAGHSYEQYF
cdr3_nt: TGCGCCAGCAGCCTTGTAGCGGGCCACTCCTACGAGCAGTACTTC
d_call: TRBD2
v_call: TRBV5-1
j_call: TRBJ2-7
clone_size: many

cdr3_aa: CASSLVQGNQPQHF
cdr3_nt: TGTGCCAGCAGTTTAGTACAGGGCAATCAGCCCCAGCATTTT
d_call: NA
v_call: TRBV27
j_call: TRBJ1-5
clone_size: many

cdr3_aa: CASSTSLARQETQYF
cdr3_nt: TGTGCCAGCAGCACCTCTCTCGCTAGGCAAGAGACCCAGTACTTC
d_call: NA
v_call: TRBV5-5
j_call: TRBJ2-5
clone_size: many

cdr3_aa: CAWTLGGTPLHF
cdr3_nt: TGTGCCTGGACTTTAGGCGGGACACCCCTCCACTTT
d_call: NA
v_call: TRBV30
j_call: TRBJ1-6
clone_size: many

cdr3_aa: CASSSQGIGGYTF
cdr3_nt: TGTGCCAGCAGCTCACAGGGGATTGGAGGCTACACCTTC
d_call: TRBD1
v_call: TRBV6-5
j_call: TRBJ1-2
clone_size: many

cdr3_aa: CASSRYFDDEAFF
cdr3_nt: TGTGCCAGCAGCCGATACTTCGATGATGAAGCTTTCTTT
d_call: NA
v_call: TRBV11-3
j_call: TRBJ1-1
clone_size: many